This is a list of T cell receptor beta chains from one sample in a study of blood T cell repertoires in COVID-19. The data were produced by immunoSEQ multiplex PCR, yet TCRdb's version contains in-frame clones alone and is incomplete. In the table there are 80,000 or so clones, roughly 80% of which are singletons. Input material: peripheral blood. The receptors stem from an older woman with acute or convalescent COVID-19. Both conserved end residues are part of each CDR3. D genes are given only for firm matches. The size field is filled for only some rows; it gives once, few, many or a size class.

v_call: TRBV12-3/TRBV12-4
d_call: TRBD1
j_call: TRBJ2-2
clone_size: NA
cdr3_aa: CATRTGAAGELFF
cdr3_nt: TGTGCCACACGGACAGGGGCGGCCGGGGAGCTGTTTTTT

v_call: TRBV30
d_call: NA
j_call: TRBJ1-1
clone_size: NA
cdr3_aa: CAWSRERAEAFF
cdr3_nt: TGTGCCTGGTCGAGGGAACGGGCTGAAGCTTTCTTT

v_call: TRBV9
d_call: TRBD1
j_call: TRBJ1-1
clone_size: NA
cdr3_aa: CASSTGTGAMNTEAFF
cdr3_nt: TGTGCCAGCAGCACCGGGACAGGAGCTATGAACACTGAAGCTTTCTTT

v_call: TRBV9
d_call: NA
j_call: TRBJ1-3
clone_size: once
cdr3_aa: CASSVSVGQTLSGNTIYF
cdr3_nt: TGTGCCAGCAGCGTTTCAGTAGGACAAACGCTCTCTGGAAACACCATATATTTT

v_call: TRBV7-9
d_call: NA
j_call: TRBJ1-1
clone_size: NA
cdr3_aa: CASSLLMGDEAFF
cdr3_nt: TGTGCCAGCAGCTTATTGATGGGAGATGAAGCTTTCTTT

v_call: TRBV6-1
d_call: NA
j_call: TRBJ1-3
clone_size: NA
cdr3_aa: CASSEMWAGRDTIYF
cdr3_nt: TGTGCCAGCAGTGAAATGTGGGCAGGGAGGGACACCATATATTTT

v_call: TRBV24-1
d_call: TRBD2
j_call: TRBJ2-3
clone_size: NA
cdr3_aa: CATSEDSGGHTDTQYF
cdr3_nt: TGTGCCACCAGTGAAGATAGCGGGGGGCACACAGATACGCAGTATTTT

v_call: TRBV7-2
d_call: TRBD1
j_call: TRBJ1-1
clone_size: NA
cdr3_aa: CASSLGSGQGQTEAFF
cdr3_nt: TGTGCCAGCAGCTTAGGTTCGGGACAGGGTCAAACTGAAGCTTTCTTT

v_call: TRBV27
d_call: TRBD1
j_call: TRBJ2-7
clone_size: once
cdr3_aa: CASSLTPGTGYSYEQYF
cdr3_nt: TGTGCCAGCAGTTTAACGCCTGGGACAGGGTACTCCTACGAGCAGTACTTC

v_call: TRBV2
d_call: TRBD2
j_call: TRBJ2-1
clone_size: NA
cdr3_aa: CASSEGLAGGGYNEQFF
cdr3_nt: TGTGCCAGCAGTGAAGGGCTAGCGGGGGGCGGGTACAATGAGCAGTTCTTC

v_call: TRBV19
d_call: NA
j_call: TRBJ1-1
clone_size: few
cdr3_aa: CASSDNRAFYTEAFF
cdr3_nt: TGTGCCAGTAGTGATAACAGGGCTTTCTACACTGAAGCTTTCTTT

v_call: TRBV9
d_call: NA
j_call: TRBJ1-5
clone_size: NA
cdr3_aa: CASSVGKQAGQPQHF
cdr3_nt: TGTGCCAGCAGCGTAGGAAAACAGGCAGGTCAGCCCCAGCATTTT

v_call: TRBV24-1
d_call: NA
j_call: TRBJ2-1
clone_size: NA
cdr3_aa: CATSGRVGSYNEQFF
cdr3_nt: TGTGCCACCAGTGGGCGGGTGGGCTCCTACAATGAGCAGTTCTTC

v_call: TRBV5-1
d_call: NA
j_call: TRBJ2-2
clone_size: once
cdr3_aa: CASSFGSGASNTGELFF
cdr3_nt: TGCGCCAGCAGCTTCGGGTCAGGGGCCTCGAACACCGGGGAGCTGTTTTTT

v_call: TRBV20-1
d_call: NA
j_call: TRBJ2-1
clone_size: NA
cdr3_aa: CSASKPLAVWENEQFF
cdr3_nt: TGCAGTGCTAGTAAGCCCTTAGCGGTGTGGGAGAATGAGCAGTTCTTC

v_call: TRBV19
d_call: TRBD1
j_call: TRBJ2-7
clone_size: many
cdr3_aa: CASSAHRDRGLCYEQYF
cdr3_nt: TGTGCCAGTAGTGCTCACCGGGACAGGGGTCTTTGTTACGAGCAGTACTTC

v_call: TRBV19
d_call: NA
j_call: TRBJ1-5
clone_size: few
cdr3_aa: CASSIDQGYQHF
cdr3_nt: TGTGCCAGTAGTATAGATCAGGGCTACCAGCATTTT

v_call: TRBV11-2
d_call: TRBD1
j_call: TRBJ1-6
clone_size: NA
cdr3_aa: CASSRGQGRSPLHF
cdr3_nt: TGTGCCAGCAGCCGGGGACAGGGGCGGTCACCCCTCCACTTT

v_call: TRBV19
d_call: TRBD1
j_call: TRBJ1-3
clone_size: NA
cdr3_aa: CASSTAGQERNTIYF
cdr3_nt: TGTGCCAGTTCCACCGCGGGACAGGAGAGAAACACCATATATTTT

v_call: TRBV7-2
d_call: NA
j_call: TRBJ2-1
clone_size: NA
cdr3_aa: CASSRRAGTSSYNEQFF
cdr3_nt: TGTGCCAGCAGTAGGAGGGCGGGGACCAGCTCCTACAATGAGCAGTTCTTC

v_call: TRBV7-6
d_call: TRBD2
j_call: TRBJ2-5
clone_size: NA
cdr3_aa: CASSLGLAGGLYQETQYF
cdr3_nt: TGTGCCAGCAGCTTAGGGCTAGCGGGGGGCCTGTACCAAGAGACCCAGTACTTC

v_call: TRBV7-9
d_call: NA
j_call: TRBJ2-3
clone_size: NA
cdr3_aa: CASSSRALDSDTQYF
cdr3_nt: TGTGCCAGCAGCTCCCGGGCATTGGACTCAGATACGCAGTATTTT

v_call: TRBV6-6
d_call: NA
j_call: TRBJ1-3
clone_size: many
cdr3_aa: CASILTRDSGNTIYF
cdr3_nt: TGTGCCAGCATCTTAACGAGGGACTCTGGAAACACCATATATTTT

v_call: TRBV12-3/TRBV12-4
d_call: TRBD1
j_call: TRBJ1-2
clone_size: NA
cdr3_aa: CASKDRASYGYTF
cdr3_nt: TGTGCCAGCAAGGACAGGGCGAGCTATGGCTACACCTTC

v_call: TRBV25-1
d_call: TRBD1
j_call: TRBJ1-6
clone_size: NA
cdr3_aa: CASRPTGIHNSPLHF
cdr3_nt: TGTGCCAGCAGACCGACAGGGATTCATAATTCACCCCTCCACTTT

v_call: TRBV6-6
d_call: TRBD2
j_call: TRBJ2-5
clone_size: NA
cdr3_aa: CASSPPPGTSRSETQYF
cdr3_nt: TGTGCCAGCAGTCCCCCCCCGGGGACTAGCCGAAGTGAGACCCAGTACTTC